Included here is one T cell receptor beta chain sequence, with context. Trimming removed 0 bases from V and 4 bases from J, with 10 bases in between. There are 14 residues in the CDR3. The germline V gene encodes CDR1 SGHRS and CDR2 YFSETQ. These data come from a study of T cell responses to AZD1222 COVID-19 vaccine. Here immunoSEQ multiplex PCR was the method, and the copy in TCRdb shows in-frame clones only, minus some. The table shows just over 150,000 clones, with approximately 90% occurring only once. This clonotype was sampled from an adult who received the AZD1222 COVID-19 vaccine. The sequenced sample was peripheral blood, obtained 28 days after the second AZD1222 dose. The rearrangement uses TRBV5-1 and TRBJ1-2; TRBD1 is a possible D gene (5 bases). The CDR3 reads CASSLGQILYGYTF. DNA for the CDR3: TGCGCCAGCAGCTTGGGACAGATCCTCTATGGCTACACCTTC.